The 14 T cell receptor beta chains reported below all come from one sample, sequenced in a study of shared clonotypes between healthy human individuals. Repertoires were generated with immunoSEQ multiplex PCR, while TCRdb's copy carries only in-frame clones and drops some. The data hold roughly 2 million clones, with roughly 94% observed a single time. Sequenced input: naive CD4+ T cells sorted from blood. Subset indicated: CD45RA+ positively selected. The receptors derive from a man younger than 30 in good health.

The chain uses TRBV5-1 and TRBJ2-5, with TRBD2 matching over 10 bases. The ends lost 2 bases at V and 1 base at J; junction bases unmatched: 5. Germline V gene sequence: CDR1 SGHRS, CDR2 YFSETQ. This CDR3 is 16 amino acids long. CDR3: CASSFGSSGGQETQYF. The CDR3, as DNA: TGCGCCAGCAGCTTCGGATCTAGCGGGGGCCAAGAGACCCAGTACTTC.

Concerning this clone itself: The same CDR3 arises from other DNA sequences in this sample as well. This sequence joins TRBV15 and TRBJ2-7, with no clear D. V was shortened by 0 bases and J by 3 bases, with 9 bases between the two germline ends. Germline CDR1 is LNHNV and CDR2 is YYDKDF (reference sequence). The length of the CDR3 is 14 residues. This CDR3 reads CATSRDQQSYEQYF. As DNA, the CDR3 is TGTGCCACCAGCAGAGATCAGCAGAGCTACGAGCAGTACTTC.

J is TRBJ2-7 and V is TRBV5-8; 9 nucleotides match TRBD1. Per the germline V gene, CDR1 is SGHTS and CDR2 is YDEGEE. CDR3 length: 14 residues. Trimming removed 2 bases from V and 4 bases from J; junction bases left unmatched: 4. The CDR3 DNA reads as TGTGCCAGCAGCTTTGATGACAGGGGGTACGAGCAGTACTTC. This gives the protein CASSFDDRGYEQYF. Combining the CDR3 with reference TRBV5-8 and TRBJ2-7 gives the whole variable domain EAGVTQSPTHLIKTRGQQATLRCSPISGHTSVYWYQQALGLGLQFLLWYDEGEERNRGNFPPRFSGRQFPNYSSELNVNALELEDSALYLCASSFDDRGYEQYFGPGTRLTVT.

In this sample, this clone turned up once. The same CDR3 is also encoded by other DNA sequences in this sample. The rearrangement links TRBV18 to TRBJ2-7; D may be TRBD1 (5 bases). CDR3 size: 14 residues. Looked up from germline, CDR1 is KGHSH and CDR2 is LQKENI. V lost 1 base to trimming and J lost 2 bases, with 9 bases between them. DNA of the CDR3: TGTGCCAGCTCACCACGGGCAGGGACCTACGAGCAGTACTTC. Protein product: CASSPRAGTYEQYF.

V is TRBV7-2 and J is TRBJ1-3; maybe TRBD1 (5 bases). The CDR3 contains 13 residues. CDR1 is SGHTA, CDR2 FQGNSA, per germline. Trimming left V 4 bases short and J 3 bases short, with 7 bases between. The chain's CDR3 is CASSSGIGNTIYF. CDR3 in DNA: TGTGCCAGCAGCTCAGGGATTGGAAACACCATATATTTT. Complete variable domain (other parts from reference TRBV7-2 and TRBJ1-3): GAGVSQSPSNKVTEKGKDVELRCDPISGHTALYWYRQSLGQGLEFLIYFQGNSAPDKSGLPSDRFSAERTGGSVSTLTIQRTQQEDSAVYLCASSSGIGNTIYFGEGSWLTVV.

This chain links TRBV28 with TRBJ1-2, with TRBD1 identical over 11 bases. Trimming took 4 bases from V and 8 from J; bases not matched to a gene: 6. Germline V CDR1 and CDR2: MDHEN, SYDVKM. The CDR3 totals 14 residues. CDR3 sequence (DNA): TGTGCCAGCAGTTCCGGGACAGGGGGTTGGGGCTACACCTTC. Translated, it gives CASSSGTGGWGYTF.

The rearrangement joins TRBV30 to TRBJ2-4, with TRBD1 matching over 9 bases. The CDR3 contains 13 residues. Germline V lookup: CDR1 GTSNPN, CDR2 SVGIG (reference sequence). Trimming at V came to 7 bases and at J to 3 bases, leaving 4 bases not matched to a gene. CDR3 sequence (DNA): TGTGCCTTTACAGGGGGCGTCAAAAACATTCAGTACTTC. This sequence encodes CAFTGGVKNIQYF.

This clone was detected only once. V gene TRBV6-5 combines with J gene TRBJ1-4; 8 bases line up with TRBD1. V was pared by 6 bases and J by 8 bases, with 8 bases of the junction left unmatched. This CDR3 has 14 amino acids. CDR1 is MNHEY and CDR2 is SVGAGI in the germline V gene. CDR3 sequence (DNA): TGTGCCAGCAGGACGACAGGGGATGGAGAAAAACTGTTTTTT. Protein sequence: CASRTTGDGEKLFF.

The chain combines TRBV30 with TRBJ2-4; 8 bases map to TRBD2. The CDR3 length is 15 residues. The V gene's germline CDR1 is GTSNPN and CDR2 SVGIG (reference sequence). The ends lost 5 bases at V and 4 bases at J; junction bases unmatched: 10. This CDR3 reads CAWLPRTSSKNIQYF. DNA of the CDR3: TGTGCCTGGCTACCCCGGACTAGCAGTAAAAACATTCAGTACTTC.

The chain has TRBV2 and TRBJ1-5; perhaps TRBD1 as D (6 bases). The CDR3 is 13 amino acids. Germline V CDR1 and CDR2: SNHLY, FYNNEI. V lost 3 bases and J 6 bases, leaving 9 bases between the germline ends. CDR3 protein: CASSEGRGQPQHF. In DNA, the CDR3 is TGTGCCAGCAGTGAGGGCAGGGGTCAGCCCCAGCATTTT.

The V gene is TRBV28, the J gene TRBJ2-7; no clear D. The CDR3 runs to 13 residues. V lost 2 bases and J lost 7, with 12 bases in between. Germline V gene lookup returns CDR1 MDHEN and CDR2 SYDVKM. The CDR3 reads CASSLTSQTEQYF. CDR3 nucleotides: TGTGCCAGCAGTTTAACCTCCCAAACGGAGCAGTACTTC. The whole variable domain, remainder taken from reference TRBV28 and TRBJ2-7, is DVKVTQSSRYLVKRTGEKVFLECVQDMDHENMFWYRQDPGLGLRLIYFSYDVKMKEKGDIPEGYSVSREKKERFSLILESASTNQTSMYLCASSLTSQTEQYFGPGTRLTVT.

This chain joins TRBV2 and TRBJ1-5; TRBD1 matches 7 bases. The CDR3 extends over 15 amino acids. V shed 6 bases and J 2 bases; nucleotides not matched to a gene: 7. From germline, CDR1 is SNHLY and CDR2 FYNNEI. The CDR3 nucleotides are TGTGCCAGCAGCGAGACAGGGCTTGGCAATCAGCCCCAGCATTTT. Amino acid sequence: CASSETGLGNQPQHF.

For this clone: This same CDR3 is encoded by further DNA sequences in the sample. This rearrangement joins TRBV2 to TRBJ1-6; no clear D gene. CDR3 size: 15 residues. Trimming stripped 4 bases from V and 0 bases from J, with 7 bases between. Per the germline V gene, CDR1 is SNHLY and CDR2 is FYNNEI. CDR3: CASSGGGSYNSPLHF. CDR3 coding DNA: TGTGCCAGCAGTGGAGGAGGCTCCTATAATTCACCCCTCCACTTT.

The chain has TRBV18 and TRBJ2-7; D gene uncertain. This CDR3 is built from 16 residues. Germline-derived CDR1 and CDR2 are KGHSH and LQKENI. Trimming took 4 bases from V and 1 from J, leaving 17 bases between them. The CDR3 region has the DNA TGTGCCAGCTCACTCGTCGCCCAGCTGTTTTCCTACGAGCAGTACTTC. Protein sequence: CASSLVAQLFSYEQYF.